This T cell receptor (beta chain) was documented in a study of persistence of HIV-infected CD4 T cells. Study information: Median time on suppressive ART was less than nine years.

Comment on this clone: Antigen: not known.

Study-level findings and limits: CMV- and Gag-responding cells had lower TCRbeta richness than CD3/CD28-responding cells.

Stimulation used 7.5 to 10 ug/mL lysate from CMV-infected fibroblasts. Memory cells lacking CD40L and CD69 with high CD45RO were sorted. Suppressive ART was started during chronic HIV-1 infection in these adults. The immunoSEQ assay was version 4, run in survey mode. Only in-frame clones appear in the TCRdb table, and some are missing; sequencing was by immunoSEQ multiplex PCR. The sample holds approximately 35,000 clones, 65% to 90% seen once. The clonotype comes from an adult man with HIV who was CMV-seropositive. Sample: CD4+ T cells sorted from PBMCs after approximately 19-hour stimulation, taken from a patient who received antiretroviral therapy.

CDR3 in amino acids: CASREDTLNTEAFF. The CDR3 region has the DNA TGTGCCAGCAGGGAGGACACGTTGAACACTGAAGCTTTCTTT. The chain employs TRBV9 and TRBJ1-1; D may be TRBD1 (5 bases). The CDR3 runs to 14 residues. The germline V gene has CDR1 SGDLS and CDR2 YYNGEE. The V end was cut by 5 bases, the J end by 0 bases, with 11 bases between.